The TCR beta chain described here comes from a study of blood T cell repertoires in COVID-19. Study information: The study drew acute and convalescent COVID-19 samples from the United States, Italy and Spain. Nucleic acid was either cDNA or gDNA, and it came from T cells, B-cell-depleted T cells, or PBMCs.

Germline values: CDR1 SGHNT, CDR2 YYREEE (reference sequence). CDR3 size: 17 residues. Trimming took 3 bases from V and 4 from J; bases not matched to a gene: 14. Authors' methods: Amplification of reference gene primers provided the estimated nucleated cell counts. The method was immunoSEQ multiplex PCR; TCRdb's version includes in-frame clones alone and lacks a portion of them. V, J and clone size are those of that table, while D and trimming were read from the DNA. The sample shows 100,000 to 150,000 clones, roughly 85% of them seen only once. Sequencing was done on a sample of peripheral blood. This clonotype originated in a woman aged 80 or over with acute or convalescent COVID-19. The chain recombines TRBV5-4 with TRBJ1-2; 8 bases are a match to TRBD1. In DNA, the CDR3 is TGTGCCAGCAGCTGGGGGACAGGTTCCTCAACCCTCTATGGCTACACCTTC. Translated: CASSWGTGSSTLYGYTF.